The source of this T cell receptor beta chain is a study of cytomegalovirus exposure and HLA in healthy donors. The PCR ran on 60 Vbeta and 13 Jbeta primers. Some clones are missing from TCRdb's copy, which holds only in-frame ones; the method was immunoSEQ multiplex PCR. The table lists approximately 140,000 clones. Study conclusions and caveats: 87-base-pair reads could not separate some V segments, including TRBV6-2 and TRBV6-3.

The CDR3 contains 15 residues. Trimming removed 1 base at V and 0 bases at J, with 9 bases between. The germline V gene has CDR1 SGHTA and CDR2 FQGNSA. As for this clone: Antigen specificity is unknown.

The chain combines TRBV7-2 with TRBJ1-2; D is unclear. This clonotype was sampled from a woman between 18 and 29 years old in good health and CMV-seronegative. The sequenced sample consisted of PBMCs. The CDR3 DNA is TGTGCCAGCAGCTTAGGAGCTGCTGCTAACTATGGCTACACCTTC. Protein product: CASSLGAAANYGYTF.